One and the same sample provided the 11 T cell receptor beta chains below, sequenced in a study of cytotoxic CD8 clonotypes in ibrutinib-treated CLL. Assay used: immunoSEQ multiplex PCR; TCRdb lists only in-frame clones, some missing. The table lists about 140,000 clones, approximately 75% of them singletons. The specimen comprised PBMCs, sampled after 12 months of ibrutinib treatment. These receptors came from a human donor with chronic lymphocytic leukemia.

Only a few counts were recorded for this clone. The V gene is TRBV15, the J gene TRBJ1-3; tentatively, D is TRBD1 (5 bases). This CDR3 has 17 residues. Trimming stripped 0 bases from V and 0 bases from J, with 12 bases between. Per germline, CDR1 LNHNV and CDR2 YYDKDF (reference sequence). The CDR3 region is CATSRDQDITSGNTIYF. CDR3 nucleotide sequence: TGTGCCACCAGCAGAGATCAGGACATAACCTCTGGAAACACCATATATTTT.

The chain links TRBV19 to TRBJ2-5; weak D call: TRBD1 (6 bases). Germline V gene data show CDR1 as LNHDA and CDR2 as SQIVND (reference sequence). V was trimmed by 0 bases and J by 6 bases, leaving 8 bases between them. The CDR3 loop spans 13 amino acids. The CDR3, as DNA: TGTGCCAGTAGTATAGAGGGGGCGAAGACCCAGTACTTC. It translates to CASSIEGAKTQYF.

CDR3 nucleotides: TGTGCCAGTAACACAGGGTTGAACTATGGCTACACCTTC. It translates to CASNTGLNYGYTF. The chain couples TRBV19 to TRBJ1-2, with TRBD1 as a possible D gene (6 bases). Germline loops: CDR1 LNHDA, CDR2 SQIVND (reference sequence). The CDR3 extends over 13 amino acids. V lost 7 bases and J lost 2, with 11 bases in between.

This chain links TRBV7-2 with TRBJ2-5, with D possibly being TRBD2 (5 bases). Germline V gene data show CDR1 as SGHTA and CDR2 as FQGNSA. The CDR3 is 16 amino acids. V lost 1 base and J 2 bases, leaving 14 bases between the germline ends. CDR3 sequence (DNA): TGTGCCAGCAGCTTAGTACCGGCTAGCATACAAGAGACCCAGTACTTC. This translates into CASSLVPASIQETQYF.

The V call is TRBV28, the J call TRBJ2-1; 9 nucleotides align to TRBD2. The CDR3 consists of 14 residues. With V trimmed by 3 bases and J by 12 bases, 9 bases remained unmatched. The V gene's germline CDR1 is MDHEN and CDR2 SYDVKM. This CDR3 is CASSFPLAGLAQFF. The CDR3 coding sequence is TGTGCCAGCAGTTTCCCACTGGCGGGACTAGCGCAGTTCTTC.

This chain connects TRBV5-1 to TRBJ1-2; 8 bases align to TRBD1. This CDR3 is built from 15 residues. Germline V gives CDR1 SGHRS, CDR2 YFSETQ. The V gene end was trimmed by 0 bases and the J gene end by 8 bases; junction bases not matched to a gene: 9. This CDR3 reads CASSLDYGQGRGYTF. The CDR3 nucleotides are TGCGCCAGCAGCTTGGACTATGGACAGGGACGAGGCTACACCTTC.

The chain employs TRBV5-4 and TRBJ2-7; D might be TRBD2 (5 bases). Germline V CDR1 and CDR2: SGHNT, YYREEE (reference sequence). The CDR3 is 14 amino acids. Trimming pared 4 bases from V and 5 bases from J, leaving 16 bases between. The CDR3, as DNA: TGTGCCAGCAGCCTGGGAGTTAAGGACCACGAGCAGTACTTC. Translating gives CASSLGVKDHEQYF.

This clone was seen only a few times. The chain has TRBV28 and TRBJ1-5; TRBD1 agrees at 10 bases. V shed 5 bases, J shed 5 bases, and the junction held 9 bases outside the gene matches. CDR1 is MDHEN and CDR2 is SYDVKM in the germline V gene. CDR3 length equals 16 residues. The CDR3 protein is CASSTTGTGAYQPQHF. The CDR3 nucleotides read TGTGCCAGCAGTACAACCGGGACAGGGGCCTATCAGCCCCAGCATTTT.

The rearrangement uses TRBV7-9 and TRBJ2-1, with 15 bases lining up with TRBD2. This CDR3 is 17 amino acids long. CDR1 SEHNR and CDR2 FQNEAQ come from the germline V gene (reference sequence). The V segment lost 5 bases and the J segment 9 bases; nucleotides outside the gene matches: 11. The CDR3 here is CASSLGGLAGGPGEQFF. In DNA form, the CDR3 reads TGTGCCAGCAGCCTCGGTGGACTAGCGGGGGGGCCCGGTGAGCAGTTCTTC. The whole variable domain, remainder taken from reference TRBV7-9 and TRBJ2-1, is DTGVSQNPRHKITKRGQNVTFRCDPISEHNRLYWYRQTLGQGPEFLTYFQNEAQLEKSRLLSDRFSAERPKGSFSTLEIQRTEQGDSAMYLCASSLGGLAGGPGEQFFGPGTRLTVL.

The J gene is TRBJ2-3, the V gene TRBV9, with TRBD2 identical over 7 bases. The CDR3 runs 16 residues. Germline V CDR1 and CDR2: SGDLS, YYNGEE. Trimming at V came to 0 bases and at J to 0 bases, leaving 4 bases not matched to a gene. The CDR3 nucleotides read TGTGCCAGCAGCGTAGGGTGGGAGGGAAGCACAGATACGCAGTATTTT. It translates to CASSVGWEGSTDTQYF.

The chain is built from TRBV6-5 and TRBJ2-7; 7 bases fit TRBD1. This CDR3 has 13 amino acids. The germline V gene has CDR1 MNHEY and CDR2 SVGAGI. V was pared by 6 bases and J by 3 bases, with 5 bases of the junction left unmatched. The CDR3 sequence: CASRPGQNYEQYF. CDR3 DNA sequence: TGTGCCAGCAGACCGGGACAGAACTACGAGCAGTACTTC.